The 27 T cell receptor beta chains given below trace back to one sample, sequenced in a study of blood T cell repertoires in COVID-19. Sequencing was performed with immunoSEQ multiplex PCR; in TCRdb, only in-frame clones are kept and a portion is missing. The table has under 250,000 clones, about 86% seen once; the top ten hold approximately 4.4%. Sample: peripheral blood. All receptors come from a man aged 45-65 years with active or convalescent COVID-19.

This clone showed up just a few times. The chain employs TRBV5-4 and TRBJ2-6; maybe TRBD1 (6 bases). Germline V lookup: CDR1 SGHNT, CDR2 YYREEE (reference sequence). This CDR3 is built from 18 residues. Trimming took 2 bases from V and 0 from J, leaving 15 bases between them. CDR3: CASSFGNRVLSGANVLTF. The DNA for the CDR3 is TGTGCCAGCAGCTTCGGGAACAGGGTACTCTCTGGGGCCAACGTCCTGACTTTC.

This clone was seen a handful of times. The rearrangement links TRBV5-4 to TRBJ2-5; TRBD2 matches at 11 bases. Looked up from germline, CDR1 is SGHNT and CDR2 is YYREEE (reference sequence). The CDR3 length is 15 residues. With V trimmed by 4 bases and J by 9 bases, 11 bases remained unmatched. The CDR3 nucleotides read TGTGCCAGCAGCCCTCTAGCGGGGGGATCCGGGCCCCAGTACTTC. Translated, it gives CASSPLAGGSGPQYF.

This clone came up a few times. The chain combines TRBV5-1 with TRBJ2-7, with 11 nucleotides matching TRBD1. V trimming: 5 bases; J trimming: 4 bases; junction bases outside the gene matches: 8. The CDR3 loop spans 15 amino acids. Germline CDR1 is SGHRS and CDR2 is YFSETQ. CDR3 loop: CASREGTGGRYEQYF. CDR3 in DNA: TGCGCCAGCAGGGAAGGGACAGGGGGAAGGTACGAGCAGTACTTC.

V usage is TRBV7-3 and J usage is TRBJ2-1; maybe TRBD1 (6 bases). CDR1 and CDR2 from the germline V gene are SGHTA and FQGTGA. CDR3 length equals 13 residues. The V end lost 2 bases, the J end lost 7 bases, and 9 bases lay between the germline ends. CDR3 in DNA: TGTGCCAGCAGCTTATTTAGGGGGAATGAGCAGTTCTTC. The encoded protein is CASSLFRGNEQFF.

V usage is TRBV24-1 and J usage is TRBJ2-1, with TRBD1 identical over 7 bases. Germline loops: CDR1 KGHDR, CDR2 SFDVKD. This CDR3 has 14 residues. J lost 5 bases, V lost 2 bases, and 2 bases had no gene match. This CDR3 is CATSDWTGDNEQFF. In DNA, the CDR3 is TGTGCCACCAGTGATTGGACAGGTGACAATGAGCAGTTCTTC.

This clone was seen once. The chain recombines TRBV7-8 with TRBJ1-1, with a possible D match to TRBD1 (5 bases). This CDR3 contains 15 residues. Germline assignment: CDR1 SGHVS and CDR2 FQNEAQ. V lost 1 base, J lost 0 bases, and 9 bases lay in between. CDR3 amino acids: CASSLEKGVNTEAFF. The DNA of the CDR3 is TGTGCCAGCAGCTTAGAGAAAGGGGTGAACACTGAAGCTTTCTTT.

V usage is TRBV2 and J usage is TRBJ2-1, with 12 bases aligning to TRBD2. Germline trimming cut 10 bases from V and 2 bases from J; bases unmatched to any gene: 3. The germline gives CDR1 SNHLY, CDR2 FYNNEI. The CDR3 covers 14 residues. The CDR3 nucleotides are TGTGCCACACTAGCGGGGGGAACCTACAATGAGCAGTTCTTC. It yields the protein CATLAGGTYNEQFF.

This clone has a handful of counts. CDR3 DNA sequence: TGTGCCAGAAGCCGATCCCTAGGAACCGAGAGAAACACCATATATTTT. Translating gives CARSRSLGTERNTIYF. The rearrangement uses TRBV5-3 and TRBJ1-3; no clear D gene. TRBV5-3 is annotated as an ORF whose role is uncertain. Trimming left V 4 bases short and J 5 bases short, with 19 bases between. The CDR3 is 16 residues long.

The chain links TRBV7-8 to TRBJ2-3; TRBD1 matches 7 bases. The J segment lost 4 bases and the V segment lost 4 bases, leaving 8 bases of the junction unmatched. CDR1 and CDR2 (germline): SGHVS, FQNEAQ. The CDR3 extends over 15 amino acids. The CDR3, as DNA: TGTGCCAGCAGCTCGAACAGGGGCGGCCCAGATACGCAGTATTTT. Protein product: CASSSNRGGPDTQYF.

V usage is TRBV2 and J usage is TRBJ1-1; 11 bases align to TRBD1. The length of the CDR3 is 13 residues. Germline loops: CDR1 SNHLY, CDR2 FYNNEI. The V gene end was trimmed by 6 bases and the J gene end by 6 bases; junction bases not matched to a gene: 3. CDR3 sequence (DNA): TGTGCCAGCAGGCGGGACAGGGGGGCTGAAGCTTTCTTT. It is translated as CASRRDRGAEAFF. Supplemented by reference TRBV2 and TRBJ1-1, the full variable domain reads EPEVTQTPSHQVTQMGQEVILRCVPISNHLYFYWYRQILGQKVEFLVSFYNNEISEKSEIFDDQFSVERPDGSNFTLKIRSTKLEDSAMYFCASRRDRGAEAFFGQGTRLTVV.

V is TRBV4-3 and J is TRBJ1-2, with 9 positions matching TRBD1. Germline V gene sequence: CDR1 LGHNA, CDR2 YSLEER. This CDR3 spans 15 amino acids. After removal of 4 bases from V and 4 bases from J, the junction contained 7 bases not matched to a gene. The CDR3 coding sequence is TGCGCCAGCAGCCCCGGGACAGGGAGCGTCTATGGCTACACCTTC. This codes for CASSPGTGSVYGYTF.

The gene calls are TRBV12-3 or TRBV12-4 and TRBJ2-2; no clear D gene. The V end was cut by 6 bases, the J end by 4 bases, with 9 bases between. The length of the CDR3 is 13 residues. In DNA, the CDR3 is TGTGCCAGCAGCCAACAAGTCACCGGGGAGCTGTTTTTT. This translates into CASSQQVTGELFF.

This chain connects TRBV5-4 to TRBJ2-2, with D unclear. This CDR3 has 16 amino acids. Germline V CDR1 and CDR2: SGHNT, YYREEE (reference sequence). V lost 1 base and J lost 5, with 15 bases in between. CDR3: CASSLNDGFGTGELFF. The CDR3 bases are TGTGCCAGCAGCTTGAACGACGGCTTCGGGACCGGGGAGCTGTTTTTT.

The rearrangement joins TRBV6-5 to TRBJ2-7, with TRBD2 matching 11 bases. Trimming took 8 bases from V and 0 from J; bases not matched to a gene: 3. Germline values: CDR1 MNHEY, CDR2 SVGAGI. The CDR3 contains 14 residues. DNA of the CDR3: TGTGCCAGCTTGGGACTAGCGGTCTCCTACGAGCAGTACTTC. This encodes CASLGLAVSYEQYF.

V gene TRBV7-9 combines with J gene TRBJ1-1; D might be TRBD1 (5 bases). Trimming removed 1 base from V and 1 base from J, with 10 bases in between. The CDR3 covers 15 residues. The germline gives CDR1 SEHNR, CDR2 FQNEAQ (reference sequence). The CDR3 region is CASSLVVGANTEAFF. In DNA form, the CDR3 reads TGTGCCAGCAGCTTAGTGGTAGGGGCGAACACTGAAGCTTTCTTT.

The rearrangement links TRBV5-6 to TRBJ2-7, with TRBD1 matching 8 bases. The germline CDR1 and CDR2 sequences are SGHDT and YYEEEE. The CDR3 is made up of 14 amino acids. The trim removed 2 bases at V and 5 bases at J, leaving 6 bases unmatched. CDR3 amino acids: CASSFKDRVNEQYF. CDR3 bases: TGTGCCAGCAGCTTCAAGGACAGGGTCAACGAGCAGTACTTC.

The chain joins TRBV4-1 to TRBJ1-2; TRBD1 agrees at 7 bases. With V trimmed by 0 bases and J by 3 bases, 4 bases remained unmatched. The CDR3 spans 15 residues. Per the germline V gene, CDR1 is MGHRA and CDR2 is YSYEKL. The chain's CDR3 is CASSQDDGTDYGYTF. The CDR3 DNA is TGCGCCAGCAGCCAAGACGATGGGACAGACTATGGCTACACCTTC.

This clone has a handful of counts. The rearrangement uses TRBV29-1 and TRBJ1-6; D is undetermined. Germline V CDR1 and CDR2: SQVTM, ANQGSEA. The CDR3 is made up of 13 amino acids. Trimming took off 4 bases at V and 8 bases at J, with 12 bases between the two ends. The CDR3 region is CSVGDNGDSPLHF. The CDR3 nucleotides read TGCAGCGTTGGAGACAATGGAGATTCACCCCTCCACTTT.

The chain couples TRBV7-2 to TRBJ2-3, with TRBD1 matching 9 bases. The CDR3 sequence is 15 residues long. With V trimmed by 5 bases and J by 5 bases, 8 bases remained unmatched. From germline, CDR1 is SGHTA and CDR2 FQGNSA. CDR3 sequence: CASSPGQGREDTQYF. The CDR3 region has the DNA TGTGCCAGCAGCCCGGGACAGGGCCGTGAAGATACGCAGTATTTT.

The chain joins TRBV19 to TRBJ1-4, with D possibly matching TRBD1 (6 bases). Germline V CDR1 and CDR2: LNHDA, SQIVND (reference sequence). The ends were cut back, 3 bases at V and 4 bases at J, with 12 bases in the middle. The CDR3 covers 15 residues. The CDR3 bases are TGTGCCAGTAGTATCGACAGGCTGAATAATGAAAAACTGTTTTTT. This gives the protein CASSIDRLNNEKLFF.

J is TRBJ2-3 and V is TRBV11-2; D remains ambiguous. Germline V gene data show CDR1 as SGHAT and CDR2 as FQNNGV. Trimming cost V 2 bases and J 2 bases, with 8 bases left between them. The CDR3 runs to 14 residues. The CDR3 spells CASSLLLLTDTQYF. CDR3 DNA sequence: TGTGCCAGCAGCTTACTCCTTCTCACAGATACGCAGTATTTT.

The sample holds one count of this clone. Here the CDR3 DNA reads TGTGCCAGCAGCTTAGGAGGGAGTACCTACAATGAGCAGTTCTTC. It codes for CASSLGGSTYNEQFF. This chain joins TRBV7-2 and TRBJ2-1; weak D call: TRBD2 (5 bases). Germline V lookup: CDR1 SGHTA, CDR2 FQGNSA. V lost 1 base and J lost 2, with 9 bases in between. The CDR3 contains 15 residues.

The J gene is TRBJ1-3, the V gene TRBV28; no clear D. This CDR3 has 12 residues. V was trimmed by 7 bases and J by 8 bases, leaving 12 bases between them. Germline values: CDR1 MDHEN, CDR2 SYDVKM. The CDR3 region has the DNA TGTGCCAGCACGGGGTCGGGCTACACCATATATTTT. This encodes CASTGSGYTIYF.

This clone has just a few counts. The chain uses TRBV9 and TRBJ1-2, with unresolved D. The CDR3 runs to 14 residues. Germline loops: CDR1 SGDLS, CDR2 YYNGEE. The ends were cut back, 4 bases at V and 0 bases at J, with 10 bases in the middle. This chain's CDR3 is CASSLGPSNYGYTF. CDR3 in DNA: TGTGCCAGCAGCCTAGGGCCTTCTAACTATGGCTACACCTTC.

This clone was seen a handful of times. The rearrangement joins TRBV19 to TRBJ1-2, with D perhaps matching TRBD1 (5 bases). This CDR3 comprises 14 residues. Trimming cost V 5 bases and J 8 bases, with 18 bases left between them. Germline V gene data show CDR1 as LNHDA and CDR2 as SQIVND (reference sequence). DNA for the CDR3: TGTGCCAGTAGTCAAGGAGGGGCCTTGGCCGGCTACACCTTC. Translated: CASSQGGALAGYTF.

This chain uses TRBV20-1 with TRBJ1-3; D unresolved. CDR1 is DFQATT, CDR2 SNEGSKA, per germline (reference sequence). This CDR3 spans 11 amino acids. Trimming stripped 1 base from V and 7 bases from J, with 5 bases between. CDR3 DNA sequence: TGCAGTGCTAGAGGGCCGAACACCATATATTTT. Translation gives CSARGPNTIYF.

V gene TRBV30 combines with J gene TRBJ1-2; TRBD1 matches at 7 bases. Per the germline V gene, CDR1 is GTSNPN and CDR2 is SVGIG (reference sequence). Trimming removed 0 bases from V and 3 bases from J; junction bases left unmatched: 4. The CDR3 covers 14 residues. The CDR3 is CAWSVNDRDYGYTF. CDR3 nucleotides: TGTGCCTGGAGTGTAAATGACAGGGACTATGGCTACACCTTC.